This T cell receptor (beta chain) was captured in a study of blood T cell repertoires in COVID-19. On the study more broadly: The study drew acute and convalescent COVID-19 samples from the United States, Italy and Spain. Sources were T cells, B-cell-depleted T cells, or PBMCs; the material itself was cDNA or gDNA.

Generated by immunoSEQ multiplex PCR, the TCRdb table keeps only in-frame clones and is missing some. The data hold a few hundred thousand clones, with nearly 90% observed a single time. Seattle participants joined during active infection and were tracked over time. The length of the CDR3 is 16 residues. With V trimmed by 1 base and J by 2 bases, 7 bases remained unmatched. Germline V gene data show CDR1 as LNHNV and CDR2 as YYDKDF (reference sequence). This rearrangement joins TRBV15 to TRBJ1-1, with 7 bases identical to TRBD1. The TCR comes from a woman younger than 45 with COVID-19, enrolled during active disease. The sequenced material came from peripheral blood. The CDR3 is CATSRGQGDGNTEAFF. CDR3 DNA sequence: TGTGCCACCAGCAGAGGCCAGGGGGACGGAAACACTGAAGCTTTCTTT.